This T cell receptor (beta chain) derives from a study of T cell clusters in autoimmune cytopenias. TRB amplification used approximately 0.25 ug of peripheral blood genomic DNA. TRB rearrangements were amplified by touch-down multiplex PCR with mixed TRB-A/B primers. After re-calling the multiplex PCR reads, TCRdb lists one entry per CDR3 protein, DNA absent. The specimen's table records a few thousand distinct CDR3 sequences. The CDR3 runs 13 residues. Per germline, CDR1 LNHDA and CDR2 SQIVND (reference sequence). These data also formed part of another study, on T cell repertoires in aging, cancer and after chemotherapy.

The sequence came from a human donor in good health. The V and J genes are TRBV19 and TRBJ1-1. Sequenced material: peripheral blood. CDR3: CASSINLNGEAFF.